Listed below are T cell receptor beta chains from one sample, sequenced in a study of technical replicates of blood from a handful of donors. Only in-frame clones appear in the TCRdb table, and some are missing; sequencing was by immunoSEQ multiplex PCR. The repertoire holds roughly 90,000 clones, with 90% to 96% as singletons. Specimen: T cells isolated from PBMCs. The origin of the receptors is a human donor in good health. The CDR3 runs from the conserved cysteine through the conserved F or W. The D gene is left open where the match is weak. Clone size is not always given. Where it is, it says once, few, many or a class for expanded clones.

j_gene	d_gene	v_gene	abundance	CDR3aa	CDR3nt
TRBJ2-5	TRBD1	TRBV9	-	CASSMDRDRIQETQYF	TGTGCCAGCAGCATGGACAGGGATCGAATTCAAGAGACCCAGTACTTC
TRBJ2-1	TRBD2	TRBV7-2	-	CASSGERELNEQFF	TGTGCCAGCAGCGGCGAGCGGGAGCTAAATGAGCAGTTCTTC
TRBJ2-7	TRBD2	TRBV11-2	-	CASSWLLRENNEQYF	TGTGCCAGCAGCTGGCTATTGCGGGAGAACAACGAGCAGTACTTC
TRBJ2-1	TRBD2	TRBV5-4	-	CASSSGLAGVNEQFF	TGTGCCAGCAGCTCGGGACTAGCGGGAGTAAATGAGCAGTTCTTC
TRBJ1-2	-	TRBV5-6	-	CASSYSGYHGYTF	TGTGCCAGCAGCTACTCAGGGTATCACGGCTACACCTTC
TRBJ1-1	-	TRBV4-1	once	CASSLGGENTEAFF	TGCGCCAGCAGCCTGGGGGGGGAGAACACTGAAGCTTTCTTT
TRBJ1-1	-	TRBV4-2	-	CASSQESRDTEAFF	TGTGCCAGCAGCCAAGAATCCAGGGATACTGAAGCTTTCTTT
TRBJ2-5	-	TRBV2	-	CASSGFGEYQETQYF	TGTGCCAGCAGTGGATTCGGGGAGTACCAAGAGACCCAGTACTTC
TRBJ2-3	TRBD2	TRBV5-4	-	CASSRAIAGGQGRDTQYF	TGTGCCAGCAGCCGGGCCATTGCGGGAGGGCAGGGAAGAGATACGCAGTATTTT
TRBJ1-1	-	TRBV7-2	-	CASTTTGEAFF	TGTGCCAGCACCACGACGGGAGAAGCTTTCTTT
TRBJ1-3	TRBD1	TRBV4-2	-	CASSGRDRGPGNTIYF	TGTGCCAGCAGCGGCCGGGACAGGGGGCCTGGAAACACCATATATTTT
TRBJ2-7	-	TRBV6-5	-	CASSSRASLYEQYF	TGTGCCAGCAGTTCGAGGGCCTCTCTCTACGAGCAGTACTTC
TRBJ1-2	TRBD1	TRBV6-5	-	CASSDGTVPGYTF	TGTGCCAGCAGTGATGGGACAGTCCCCGGCTACACCTTC
TRBJ2-3	TRBD2	TRBV18	-	CASPPRASGRAPDTQYF	TGTGCCAGCCCCCCAAGGGCTAGCGGGAGGGCCCCAGATACGCAGTATTTT
TRBJ1-5	-	TRBV2	-	CASRSGTPNQPQHF	TGTGCCAGCAGGTCCGGGACACCGAATCAGCCCCAGCATTTT
TRBJ1-4	-	TRBV5-4	-	CASSLGGGSTNEKLFF	TGTGCCAGCAGCTTGGGAGGAGGCTCAACTAATGAAAAACTGTTTTTT
TRBJ2-5	TRBD1	TRBV5-6	-	CASSLQGYQETQYF	TGTGCCAGCAGCCTACAGGGGTACCAAGAGACCCAGTACTTC
TRBJ2-5	-	TRBV6-6	once	CASSGTQLGTQYF	TGTGCCAGCAGCGGGACTCAGTTAGGGACCCAGTACTTC
TRBJ1-4	-	TRBV28	-	CASSPATNEKLFF	TGTGCCAGCAGCCCCGCGACTAATGAAAAACTGTTTTTT
TRBJ2-7	TRBD2	TRBV19	-	CASSITSGSYLSYEQYF	TGTGCCAGTAGTATAACTAGCGGGAGCTACCTCTCCTACGAGCAGTACTTC
TRBJ2-3	TRBD2	TRBV19	once	CASSTRLAGGTDTQYF	TGTGCCAGTAGTACAAGACTAGCGGGAGGTACAGATACGCAGTATTTT
TRBJ2-7	-	TRBV4-2	-	CASSHRTSYEQYF	TGTGCCAGCAGCCACCGAACTAGCTACGAGCAGTACTTC
TRBJ1-2	-	TRBV6-5	-	CASSYTSSGGYTF	TGTGCCAGCAGTTACACCAGTTCGGGAGGCTACACCTTC
TRBJ2-7	TRBD2	TRBV7-2	-	CASSLGLLEQQYF	TGTGCCAGCAGCTTGGGACTACTTGAGCAGCAGTACTTC
TRBJ2-5	-	TRBV30	once	CAWSVTEETQYF	TGTGCCTGGAGTGTGACTGAAGAGACCCAGTACTTC
TRBJ2-7	-	TRBV27	-	CASRRARTEYEQYF	TGTGCCAGCAGGCGCGCAAGGACAGAATACGAGCAGTACTTC
TRBJ2-3	TRBD2	TRBV6-7	-	CASSPGLAEYGRTDTQYF	TGTGCCAGCAGCCCGGGACTAGCGGAATACGGGCGGACAGATACGCAGTATTTT
TRBJ2-3	TRBD2	TRBV29-1	-	CSVEERGGLGATDTQYF	TGCAGCGTTGAAGAGCGGGGGGGGCTCGGGGCCACAGATACGCAGTATTTT
TRBJ1-3	-	TRBV5-4	-	CASSLNRVGNTIYF	TGTGCCAGCAGCTTGAACAGGGTAGGAAACACCATATATTTT
TRBJ2-7	-	TRBV18	-	CASSPIEDSYEQYF	TGTGCCAGCTCACCGATTGAGGACTCCTACGAGCAGTACTTC
TRBJ2-2	-	TRBV5-8	once	CASVLTGELFF	TGTGCCAGCGTACTCACCGGGGAGCTGTTTTTT
TRBJ1-1	-	TRBV6-5	-	CASREGPTEAFF	TGTGCCAGCAGGGAGGGACCAACTGAAGCTTTCTTT
TRBJ2-7	-	TRBV7-9	-	CASSLVEGYEQYF	TGTGCCAGCAGCTTAGTGGAGGGCTACGAGCAGTACTTC
TRBJ2-1	-	TRBV5-1	-	CASSTGNNEQFF	TGCGCCAGCAGCACGGGAAACAATGAGCAGTTCTTC
TRBJ1-2	-	TRBV25-1	-	CASRDSYNYGYTF	TGTGCCAGCAGGGACAGTTATAACTATGGCTACACCTTC
TRBJ2-7	-	TRBV7-2	-	CASSLVAGEGLYEQYF	TGTGCCAGCAGCTTAGTCGCAGGAGAGGGCCTATACGAGCAGTACTTC
TRBJ2-7	TRBD2	TRBV5-4	-	CASSSDRGGIYEQYF	TGTGCCAGCAGCTCGGACCGCGGGGGTATCTACGAGCAGTACTTC
TRBJ2-7	-	TRBV10-1	-	CASGQGDEQYF	TGCGCCAGTGGGCAGGGCGACGAGCAGTACTTC
TRBJ1-1	-	TRBV29-1	-	CSVKNRQAPNTEAFF	TGCAGCGTTAAAAATAGACAGGCCCCGAACACTGAAGCTTTCTTT
TRBJ2-3	-	TRBV7-2	-	CASSFIEGTDTQYF	TGTGCCAGCAGCTTTATCGAGGGCACAGATACGCAGTATTTT
TRBJ1-2	TRBD1	TRBV7-2	-	CASSSPGQGRTGYTF	TGTGCCAGCAGCTCCCCGGGACAGGGGCGTACTGGCTACACCTTC
TRBJ1-5	-	TRBV7-2	-	CASSLFNQFNQPQHF	TGTGCCAGCAGCTTATTTAACCAGTTCAATCAGCCCCAGCATTTT
TRBJ2-7	-	TRBV28	-	CASAYLPEAYEQYF	TGTGCCAGCGCCTATCTACCTGAAGCCTACGAGCAGTACTTC